This T cell receptor (beta chain) was captured by sequencing in a study of identical twins. As concerns this clonotype: The target antigen is unknown.

Findings and limits, study-wide: Invariant T cells like MAIT and iNKT could partly confound the zero-insertion analyses.

TCRdb reanalysed the 5' RACE reads using MiXCR and keeps one entry per CDR3 protein. In the table there are around 230,000 distinct CDR3 sequences, around a tenth of which are singletons. Sequencing was performed on memory (CD45RO+) T cells sorted from blood. The receptor comes from a woman younger than 30 in good health.

The CDR3 nucleotides read TGCGCCAGCAGCTTGGGCGGGACCCGCCTTTCCGGCTACAATGAGCAGTTCTTC. It is translated as CASSLGGTRLSGYNEQFF. V usage is TRBV5-1 and J usage is TRBJ2-1, with D tentatively TRBD2 (6 bases). Per germline, CDR1 SGHRS and CDR2 YFSETQ. V gave up 0 bases and J gave up 3 bases, with 19 bases separating them. The CDR3 spans 18 residues.